This T cell receptor (beta chain) comes out of a study of low-dose radiotherapy and immunotherapy resistance in tumors. This CDR3 has 13 residues. Germline CDR1 and CDR2: SQVTM and ANQGSEA. As for time point: before trial treatment. Priming of first-strand cDNA relied on TRAV- and TRBV-specific primers (covering alpha and beta chains). TCRs were amplified for 15 to 25 PCR cycles with a constant-region primer and V-primer adapter. TCRdb fed the reads into MiXCR, producing one record per CDR3 protein. The data show tens of thousands of distinct CDR3 sequences, with around a quarter seen just once and around 6.7% held by the top ten.

The sequences come from PBMCs, collected before treatment. This sequence originates from a male donor with rectosigmoid adenocarcinoma. The rearrangement uses TRBV29-1 and TRBJ2-3; D is undetermined. The DNA for the CDR3 is TGCAGTTCAACGGCGAAGAACACAGATACGCAGTATTTT. Its protein is CSSTAKNTDTQYF.